This section outlines one T cell receptor (beta chain) sequence together with its context. This clone's antigen is unknown. No much larger clonotype is one base removed from it; base qualities were not supplied. Ophthalmopathy patients had moderately to severely active disease, with a Clinical Activity Score of 3 or more, a NOSPECS grade of 4 or more, and a disease duration of less than 3 months. The study excluded patients with uncontrolled infections, other autoimmune diseases, pregnancy or lactation. Clinical symptoms, serum thyroxine and TRAb, thyroid ultrasound, and orbital computed tomography formed the basis for the diagnoses. PBMCs were isolated from about 10 ml of fresh peripheral blood by Ficoll-Paque density gradient centrifugation. Trizol reagent was used to extract total RNA, and RNA quality was then checked on an Agilent 2100 Bioanalyzer. The data were taken from a study of T cells in Graves' hyperthyroidism and ophthalmopathy (dated by TCRdb to about 2019). About the full investigation: Peripheral blood samples were taken at initial diagnosis, before any treatment was given. A discovery cohort of about 96 patients, approximately 44 with Graves' ophthalmopathy and 57 with stable Graves' hyperthyroidism, was used to find distinguishing TCR V-J signatures. Prospective prediction of ophthalmopathy was tested in an independent validation cohort of some 20 hyperthyroidism patients and around 16 patients who later progressed to ophthalmopathy. The 100 discovery patients were divided at random into training and test sets in a 7:3 ratio. In about 6 Graves' hyperthyroidism patients, the study also compared T-cell repertoires from thyroid tissue with T-cell repertoires from blood. Once sampling was done, hyperthyroidism patients were given methimazole at a starting dose of 30 mg daily, whereas ophthalmopathy patients were given high-dose intravenous methylprednisolone. The paper describes TCR Vbeta CDR3 sequencing of fewer than 150 peripheral blood samples, made up of roughly 40 ophthalmopathy patients, around 73 hyperthyroidism patients and roughly 17 progressor patients.

Study-level results and caveats: Most expanded thyroid clonotypes (frequency above 0.001) were also found in blood, which suggests that blood repertoires may mirror thyroid immune responses. No statistical method was used to set the sample size in advance, and investigators knew the group allocation. During validation, the model predicted progression to ophthalmopathy a median of around 7 months ahead of onset, with around 65% sensitivity and 72.22% specificity. In cross-validation, a model built on a 13 V-J signature told ophthalmopathy apart from stable hyperthyroidism with under 90% sensitivity and around 81% specificity, and in testing the same model reached 80%/75%.

CDR1 and CDR2 are read off the germline V gene (reference sequence) as MNHEY and SMNVEV. A distance of 12 bases separates the germline ends of V and J, which lose 6 bases and 2 bases respectively. From its cysteine to its phenylalanine, the CDR3 spans 14 amino acids. CDR3 DNA only is kept here, 42 bases in frame from base 1. TCR beta CDR3 regions were amplified from RNA transcripts. A first-round RT-PCR of the TCR CDR3 used the HTBI primer set with the Qiagen OneStep RT-PCR kit. Libraries were constructed in a second round of multiplex PCR, after which size selection and purification were performed. The libraries were sequenced on an Illumina HiSeq2000 using paired-end 100 bp reads. The source study handled its data this way. SOAPnuke was used to process the raw data, removing reads that contained adapters or uncalled bases, had a mean Phred below 15, or lacked an exact match to the constant primer or identifier. High-quality paired reads were merged using COPE v1.2.5, and each unique nucleotide sequence was defined as a clonotype. MiTCR v1.1 was used to align the clonotypes against IMGT TRBV, TRBD and TRBJ reference segments. Analysis was restricted to V-J combinations with a frequency above 0.0001, which covered roughly 99% of repertoires. The TCS score was defined as F50 (clonal expansion) divided by E x V (chaos), with BLOSUM62-based TCRdist calculated between CDR3 peptides within each V-J. Welch's t-statistics and random forest reduced 500 to 650 V-J features to fewer than 15, which were used in a naive Bayes classifier (R e1071). TCRdb reprocessed the public reads (quality trimming at Q25 with fastp, clone calling with MiXCR) and kept in-frame beta chains. Each entry merges the rows of one CDR3 protein and shows their most common DNA and genes. What appears here as the V and J calls and clone size reflects TCRdb's work, not the paper's. In all, the sample holds roughly 640,000 distinct CDR3 sequences, and 16% of those were seen once. The ten largest clonotypes hold 3% to 4% of the sample.

Sequencing was done on a sample of blood. Rearrangement joined TRBV27 to TRBJ2-3; too little of a D gene remains to name it. This clonotype was obtained from a woman in her forties with Graves' ophthalmopathy. The CDR3 corresponds to CASRGSGPTDTQYF. The DNA is TGTGCCAGCAGAGGTTCAGGTCCCACAGATACGCAGTATTTT.